These 17 T cell receptor beta chains originate from one sample sequenced in a study of blood T cell repertoires in COVID-19. Profiling relied on immunoSEQ multiplex PCR, and the TCRdb table lists in-frame clones only, not all of them. Seen here are approximately 54,000 clones, 80% to 90% observed once, and the top ten hold 6% to 9%. The specimen was peripheral blood. Receptors were obtained from a human donor in a cohort sampled during active COVID-19.

The chain couples TRBV15 to TRBJ2-1, with 12 bases fitting TRBD2. The CDR3 consists of 16 residues. With V trimmed by 1 base and J by 5 bases, 3 bases remained unmatched. Germline V gene sequence: CDR1 LNHNV, CDR2 YYDKDF (reference sequence). CDR3 amino acids: CATSRASGRAHNEQFF. The DNA of the CDR3 is TGTGCCACCAGCAGAGCTAGCGGGAGGGCCCACAATGAGCAGTTCTTC.

V is TRBV27 and J is TRBJ2-7; 12 nucleotides align to TRBD1. Per the germline V gene, CDR1 is MNHEY and CDR2 is SMNVEV (reference sequence). The V gene end was trimmed by 7 bases and the J gene end by 6 bases; junction bases not matched to a gene: 10. The CDR3 length is 15 residues. In DNA, the CDR3 is TGTGCCAGCACCCTACTCGGGACAGGGGGCGGCGAGCAGTACTTC. It translates to CASTLLGTGGGEQYF.

The chain is built from TRBV7-8 and TRBJ1-2, with 8 bases matching TRBD1. With 5 bases clipped from V and 8 bases from J, the junction kept 4 bases outside the gene matches. This CDR3 comprises 12 residues. CDR1 and CDR2 from the germline V gene are SGHVS and FQNEAQ. CDR3 sequence (DNA): TGTGCCAGCAGCGACCAGGGGGCGGGCTACACCTTC. Amino acid sequence: CASSDQGAGYTF.

V gene TRBV7-2 combines with J gene TRBJ2-7; 7 nucleotides line up with TRBD2. CDR1 is SGHTA, CDR2 FQGNSA, per germline. The V and J ends lost 3 bases and 0 bases, in that order; junction bases with no gene match: 8. CDR3 length: 16 residues. CDR3 nucleotides: TGTGCCAGCAGCTTTCCTTTAGCGGGTGGCTCCTACGAGCAGTACTTC. Translated: CASSFPLAGGSYEQYF.

This chain joins TRBV6-6 and TRBJ2-2; 7 positions agree with TRBD1. This CDR3 is 15 amino acids long. V was clipped by 2 bases and J by 5 bases; unmatched bases: 5. Germline V CDR1 and CDR2: MNHNY, SVGAGI (reference sequence). The CDR3 DNA is TGTGCCAGCAGTTACCAGGGACAGATGACCGGGGAGCTGTTTTTT. It yields the protein CASSYQGQMTGELFF.

Comment on this clone: Other nucleotide sequences from this sample produce the same CDR3. V usage is TRBV5-1 and J usage is TRBJ2-1; TRBD2 matches 12 bases. CDR3 length: 16 residues. Germline CDR1 is SGHRS and CDR2 is YFSETQ. With V trimmed by 3 bases and J by 1 base, 2 bases remained unmatched. The CDR3 bases are TGCGCCAGCAGCTCACTAGCGGGAGGTTCCTACAATGAGCAGTTCTTC. This gives the protein CASSSLAGGSYNEQFF.

The V call is TRBV19, the J call TRBJ1-5; possible D gene TRBD1, 6 bases. V lost 5 bases, J lost 5 bases, and 10 bases lay in between. CDR1 and CDR2 from the germline V gene are LNHDA and SQIVND (reference sequence). The CDR3 is made up of 13 amino acids. CDR3 DNA sequence: TGTGCCAGTAGTCTGAACAGGGATCAGCCCCAGCATTTT. This gives the protein CASSLNRDQPQHF. Combining the CDR3 with reference TRBV19 and TRBJ1-5 gives the whole variable domain DGGITQSPKYLFRKEGQNVTLSCEQNLNHDAMYWYRQDPGQGLRLIYYSQIVNDFQKGDIAEGYSVSREKKESFPLTVTSAQKNPTAFYLCASSLNRDQPQHFGDGTRLSIL.

The chain is built from TRBV10-3 and TRBJ2-1; 10 bases agree with TRBD2. Trimming at V came to 8 bases and at J to 6 bases, leaving 10 bases not matched to a gene. Germline CDR1 reads ENHRY; CDR2 reads SYGVKD. CDR3 length: 15 residues. In DNA, the CDR3 is TGTGCCATCGCCCGGGGATTAGCGGGAGGCAATGAGCAGTTCTTC. This sequence encodes CAIARGLAGGNEQFF.

V usage is TRBV28 and J usage is TRBJ1-1; a possible D gene is TRBD1 (5 bases). The CDR3 runs to 15 residues. Germline loops: CDR1 MDHEN, CDR2 SYDVKM. V was clipped by 5 bases and J by 1 base, with 14 bases between them. The CDR3 spells CASSRQGWGNTEAFF. Written as DNA, the CDR3 is TGTGCCAGCAGTCGTCAGGGTTGGGGGAACACTGAAGCTTTCTTT.

The chain links TRBV7-6 to TRBJ2-5, with 10 bases fitting TRBD2. This CDR3 region has 18 residues. CDR1 is SGHVS, CDR2 FNYEAQ, per germline. Trimming took 2 bases from V and 4 from J; bases not matched to a gene: 13. The CDR3 DNA reads as TGTGCCAGCAGCTTATTGTGGTCAGCGGGAGGGCCAGGAGAGACCCAGTACTTC. Its translation is CASSLLWSAGGPGETQYF. Based on the CDR3 plus reference TRBV7-6 and TRBJ2-5, the full variable domain is GAGVSQSPRYKVTKRGQDVALRCDPISGHVSLYWYRQALGQGPEFLTYFNYEAQQDKSGLPNDRFSAERPEGSISTLTIQRTEQRDSAMYRCASSLLWSAGGPGETQYFGPGTRLLVL.

The chain combines TRBV11-2 with TRBJ2-7, with TRBD2 as a possible D gene (5 bases). Trimming removed 3 bases at V and 4 bases at J, with 16 bases between. This CDR3 spans 15 amino acids. CDR1 is SGHAT and CDR2 is FQNNGV in the germline V gene. The CDR3, as DNA: TGTGCCAGCAGCTTCAACAGAGCAGCGGTGTACGAGCAGTACTTC. Translating gives CASSFNRAAVYEQYF. The entire variable domain, with the rest obtained from reference TRBV11-2 and TRBJ2-7, is as follows: EAGVAQSPRYKIIEKRQSVAFWCNPISGHATLYWYQQILGQGPKLLIQFQNNGVVDDSQLPKDRFSAERLKGVDSTLKIQPAKLEDSAVYLCASSFNRAAVYEQYFGPGTRLTVT.

The chain is built from TRBV4-1 and TRBJ2-7; 10 bases line up with TRBD2. This CDR3 has 15 residues. Germline V lookup: CDR1 MGHRA, CDR2 YSYEKL. J lost 3 bases, V lost 1 base, and 3 bases had no gene match. The CDR3 loop is CASSQVLAGVYEQYF. For the CDR3, the DNA is TGCGCCAGCAGCCAAGTTCTAGCGGGAGTCTACGAGCAGTACTTC.

In its sample, this clone was seen a few times. The genes are TRBV4-3 and TRBJ2-7; 9 positions match TRBD1. Germline-derived CDR1 and CDR2 are LGHNA and YSLEER. The CDR3 is made up of 17 amino acids. The ends lost 0 bases at V and 4 bases at J; junction bases unmatched: 10. The CDR3 protein is CASSQDSTGGGWYEQYF. The CDR3 DNA reads TGCGCCAGCAGCCAAGATTCCACAGGGGGCGGCTGGTACGAGCAGTACTTC.

The chain has TRBV7-3 and TRBJ1-1; D perhaps matches TRBD1 (5 bases). The CDR3 runs 13 residues. V lost 7 bases to trimming and J lost 5 bases, with 14 bases between them. Germline CDR1 SGHTA, CDR2 FQGTGA. The CDR3 sequence is CASMAQGDTEAFF. CDR3 coding DNA: TGTGCCAGCATGGCCCAGGGCGATACTGAAGCTTTCTTT.

The rearrangement uses TRBV7-9 and TRBJ1-5, with TRBD1 as a possible D gene (5 bases). Germline V gives CDR1 SEHNR, CDR2 FQNEAQ (reference sequence). V lost 1 base, J lost 2 bases, and 9 bases lay in between. This CDR3 spans 15 amino acids. The CDR3 coding sequence is TGTGCCAGCAGCTTAGGAGGGGAGGGCAATCAGCCCCAGCATTTT. Protein product: CASSLGGEGNQPQHF.

This rearrangement joins TRBV5-4 to TRBJ2-7; 9 nucleotides align to TRBD1. The V gene's germline CDR1 is SGHNT and CDR2 YYREEE (reference sequence). CDR3 length equals 15 residues. V gave up 5 bases and J gave up 6 bases; unmatched junction bases: 12. CDR3 amino acids: CASRPPGTGSSEQYF. In DNA, the CDR3 is TGTGCCAGCAGACCACCCGGGACAGGGTCTAGCGAGCAGTACTTC.

The chain employs TRBV28 and TRBJ2-7; D is possibly TRBD2 (6 bases). V lost 6 bases and J 4 bases, leaving 13 bases between the germline ends. Germline CDR1 is MDHEN and CDR2 is SYDVKM. The CDR3 covers 13 residues. CDR3 amino acids: CASSPSSEYEQYF. The CDR3 bases are TGTGCCAGCAGCCCCTCTAGCGAGTACGAGCAGTACTTC.